Presented here are 4 T cell receptor beta chains from one specimen sequenced in a study of blood T cell repertoires in COVID-19. Clones were sequenced by immunoSEQ multiplex PCR, and TCRdb holds only the in-frame ones, with some missing. The table records about 210,000 clones, roughly 88% of them present only once. Material: peripheral blood. These receptors came from a man aged 18 to 30 with active or convalescent COVID-19.

The chain recombines TRBV27 with TRBJ2-7, with TRBD2 as a possible D gene (6 bases). CDR1 MNHEY and CDR2 SMNVEV come from the germline V gene (reference sequence). Trimming took off 0 bases at V and 6 bases at J, with 9 bases between the two ends. This CDR3 is built from 13 residues. CDR3 bases: TGTGCCAGCAGTTTATCGGCGCGGGGCGAGCAGTACTTC. Its protein product is CASSLSARGEQYF.

The chain carries TRBV12-3 or TRBV12-4 and TRBJ1-1; D perhaps matches TRBD1 (5 bases). The CDR3 has 12 residues. Trimming cost V 3 bases and J 6 bases, with 8 bases left between them. The CDR3 spells CASSFPGAEAFF. In DNA, the CDR3 is TGTGCCAGCAGTTTTCCGGGGGCTGAAGCTTTCTTT.

V is TRBV7-3 and J is TRBJ2-3; TRBD1 aligns across 8 bases. This CDR3 region has 15 residues. Germline trimming cut 2 bases from V and 5 bases from J; bases unmatched to any gene: 6. The germline CDR1 and CDR2 sequences are SGHTA and FQGTGA. For the CDR3, the DNA is TGTGCCAGCAGCTTACCGGACAGGGTGGGAGATACGCAGTATTTT. Its protein is CASSLPDRVGDTQYF.

The rearrangement links TRBV5-3 to TRBJ2-7, with 7 nucleotides matching TRBD1. TRBV5-3 is noted as an ORF with a role that remains uncertain. J was trimmed by 3 bases and V by 3 bases; bases with no gene match: 9. The CDR3 extends over 15 amino acids. The CDR3 here is CARSSGQEKIYEQYF. The CDR3 region has the DNA TGTGCCAGAAGCTCCGGACAGGAAAAGATCTACGAGCAGTACTTC.